This section outlines one T cell receptor (beta chain) sequence together with its context. Its antigen is not known. The CDR3 is 15 amino acids. Germline CDR1 and CDR2: DFQATT and SNEGSKA (reference sequence). V dropped 3 bases and J dropped 7; count of bases not matched to a gene: 10. This record comes from a study of T cell repertoires in cytomegalovirus infection. Study-level information: An indication of both CMV infection and matching HLA type came from public TCR beta signatures.

Using its own MiXCR run on the reads, TCRdb lists one record per CDR3 protein. The sample lists some 800,000 distinct CDR3 sequences; approximately 32% were seen once. Sequenced here: cultured CD8+ T cells from PBMCs, sampled from culture after CMV antigen stimulation. The chain links TRBV20-1 to TRBJ2-4; 9 nucleotides match TRBD1. The TCR sequence derives from a human donor in good health (CMV status not recorded). Some clones in this sample may be carry-over from other donors' samples. The DNA of the CDR3 is TGCAGTGCTAGGGTGGGGACAGGGCTTTTGAACATTCAGTACTTC. Amino acids: CSARVGTGLLNIQYF.